These 31 T cell receptor beta chains were sequenced from one sample in a study of shared clonotypes between healthy human individuals. Method: immunoSEQ multiplex PCR; TCRdb's copy keeps in-frame clones and lacks some. The sample has 450,000 to 650,000 clones, roughly four fifths seen once. Sequencing input: PBMCs. These receptors were obtained from a woman in her thirties or forties in good health. Some clones in this sample may be carry-over from other donors' samples.

The V and J genes are TRBV29-1 and TRBJ2-5, with D perhaps being TRBD1 or TRBD2 (5 bases each). Germline-derived CDR1 and CDR2 are SQVTM and ANQGSEA. Between the trimmed V and J ends, which lost 4 bases and 5 bases, there was a span of 11 bases. This CDR3 contains 12 residues. The DNA of the CDR3 is TGCAGCGTTGTGGGAGAGGGGGAGACCCAGTACTTC. As protein: CSVVGEGETQYF.

The V gene is TRBV9, the J gene TRBJ2-3; 10 nucleotides agree with TRBD1. This CDR3 is 16 amino acids long. The ends lost 0 bases at V and 4 bases at J; junction bases unmatched: 5. Germline loops: CDR1 SGDLS, CDR2 YYNGEE. The chain's CDR3 is CASSVGGQGTADTQYF. The CDR3 DNA reads as TGTGCCAGCAGCGTAGGGGGACAGGGGACGGCAGATACGCAGTATTTT.

The V and J genes are TRBV18 and TRBJ2-5; D not certain. V dropped 2 bases and J dropped 4 bases, with 14 bases sitting between them. Germline V CDR1 and CDR2: KGHSH, LQKENI. CDR3 length equals 15 residues. The CDR3 region has the DNA TGTGCCAGCTCACCATGGTTCCAGGTTCGAGAGACCCAGTACTTC. Translated, it gives CASSPWFQVRETQYF.

The chain employs TRBV5-1 and TRBJ2-7; TRBD2 agrees at 10 bases. Germline CDR1 and CDR2: SGHRS and YFSETQ. J gave up 2 bases and V 4 bases, and 6 bases lay outside the gene matches. CDR3 length equals 15 residues. CDR3 sequence (DNA): TGCGCCAGCAGCGAGACTAGCGGGCTCACCTACGAGCAGTACTTC. It is translated as CASSETSGLTYEQYF.

Worth noting for this clone: This is likely an artifact of a read error, given a far larger clone one base away. This specimen includes other DNA sequences encoding the same CDR3. The V call is TRBV10-2, the J call TRBJ2-2; no firm D call. The germline gives CDR1 WSHSY, CDR2 SAAADI. The CDR3 contains 12 residues. The CDR3 sequence: CASIHDTGELFF. The CDR3 DNA reads as TGCGCCAGCATTCACGACACCGGAGAGCTGTTTTTT.

V is TRBV18 and J is TRBJ2-5; D gene ambiguous. Germline CDR1 and CDR2: KGHSH and LQKENI. V was pared by 6 bases and J by 1 base, with 15 bases between. The CDR3 totals 15 residues. The CDR3 loop is CASSLGSAPQETQYF. The CDR3, as DNA: TGTGCCAGCTCTCTAGGTTCCGCACCCCAAGAGACCCAGTACTTC.

There are a few counts of this clone. The gene calls are TRBV28 and TRBJ1-5, with a possible D match to TRBD1 (5 bases). This CDR3 region has 12 residues. Trimming stripped 4 bases from V and 5 bases from J, with 6 bases between. The germline gives CDR1 MDHEN, CDR2 SYDVKM. As DNA, the CDR3 is TGTGCCAGCAGTTCACAGGATCAGCCCCAGCATTTT. This gives the protein CASSSQDQPQHF.

This clone was seen a handful of times. The J gene is TRBJ1-2, the V gene TRBV5-6, with 7 bases identical to TRBD1. This CDR3 is built from 14 residues. Germline CDR1 is SGHDT and CDR2 is YYEEEE. V lost 3 bases and J lost 5; bases outside the gene matches: 7. Written as DNA, the CDR3 is TGTGCCAGCAGCTCGTACAGGGGTGGTTATGGCTACACCTTC. Translating gives CASSSYRGGYGYTF.

With regard to this clone: The identical CDR3 is also encoded by other nucleotide sequences in the sample. This chain joins TRBV30 and TRBJ1-1; no clear D gene. The ends were cut back, 1 base at V and 2 bases at J, with 5 bases in the middle. This CDR3 has 12 amino acids. Germline lookup yields CDR1 GTSNPN and CDR2 SVGIG (reference sequence). The CDR3: CAWSGVNTEAFF. The CDR3 DNA sequence: TGTGCCTGGAGTGGCGTTAACACTGAAGCTTTCTTT.

This clone was picked up many times. Distinct nucleotide sequences in the sample also encode this CDR3. The chain has TRBV6-6 and TRBJ1-1; no definite D call. The CDR3 covers 12 residues. Germline V lookup: CDR1 MNHNY, CDR2 SVGAGI (reference sequence). Trimming left V 4 bases short and J 1 base short, with 4 bases between. In nucleotides, the CDR3 is TGTGCCAGCAGTTCCCAGAACACTGAAGCTTTCTTT. As protein: CASSSQNTEAFF.

The chain couples TRBV30 to TRBJ1-1; D gene uncertain. In germline, CDR1 is GTSNPN, CDR2 SVGIG (reference sequence). This CDR3 contains 15 residues. The ends were cut back, 0 bases at V and 4 bases at J, with 15 bases in the middle. This chain's CDR3 is CAWSVSPEEGTEAFF. The CDR3, as DNA: TGTGCCTGGAGTGTTTCCCCGGAGGAGGGCACTGAAGCTTTCTTT.

Concerning this clone: Given a much more abundant clone one base away, this may be a read error. V is TRBV4-3 and J is TRBJ2-7; weak D call: TRBD2 (5 bases). The CDR3 has 13 amino acids. Germline V gene lookup returns CDR1 LGHNA and CDR2 YSLEER. The CDR3 is CASSQGTGYEQCF. The CDR3 DNA follows: TGCGCCAGCAGCCAAGGGACTGGATACGAGCAGTGCTTC.

This clone has ten or more counts. CDR3 DNA sequence: TGTGCCAGCCCCCTCCAGGGAACCGTCTGCGAGCAGTACTTC. Translated, it gives CASPLQGTVCEQYF. This chain uses TRBV28 with TRBJ2-7; the D gene is possibly TRBD1 (5 bases). Trimming removed 8 bases at V and 6 bases at J, with 20 bases between. This CDR3 has 14 residues. The V gene's germline CDR1 is MDHEN and CDR2 SYDVKM.

This chain joins TRBV6-6 and TRBJ2-7; TRBD1 is a possible D gene (6 bases). With 7 bases removed from V and 5 bases from J, the gap between germline ends came to 12 bases. Germline V lookup: CDR1 MNHNY, CDR2 SVGAGI (reference sequence). This CDR3 contains 12 residues. CDR3 bases: TGTGCCAGCACTTTACAGGGAAACGAGCAGTACTTC. Translated, it gives CASTLQGNEQYF.

The chain employs TRBV7-9 and TRBJ2-7, with 7 nucleotides matching TRBD2. The trim removed 5 bases at V and 2 bases at J, leaving 6 bases unmatched. The CDR3 covers 14 residues. Germline CDR1 reads SEHNR; CDR2 reads FQNEAQ (reference sequence). The CDR3 sequence is CASSPAGPPYEQYF. CDR3 bases: TGTGCCAGCAGCCCAGCGGGACCTCCCTACGAGCAGTACTTC. The whole variable domain, filled in from reference TRBV7-9 and TRBJ2-7, reads DTGVSQNPRHKITKRGQNVTFRCDPISEHNRLYWYRQTLGQGPEFLTYFQNEAQLEKSRLLSDRFSAERPKGSFSTLEIQRTEQGDSAMYLCASSPAGPPYEQYFGPGTRLTVT.

Only a few counts were recorded for this clone. This sequence joins TRBV6-5 and TRBJ2-6; D uncertain. CDR3 length: 15 amino acids. V lost 2 bases and J 1 base, leaving 6 bases between the germline ends. Germline loops: CDR1 MNHEY, CDR2 SVGAGI. The CDR3 bases are TGTGCCAGCAGTTACGGGGAATCTGGGGCCAACGTCCTGACTTTC. Encoded protein: CASSYGESGANVLTF.

The chain links TRBV15 to TRBJ1-2, with no clear D. CDR3 size: 15 residues. Germline CDR1 reads LNHNV; CDR2 reads YYDKDF (reference sequence). V shed 3 bases and J shed 2 bases, with 13 bases lying between them. This chain's CDR3 is CATSRALGENYGYTF. DNA of the CDR3: TGTGCCACCAGCAGGGCCCTTGGGGAGAACTATGGCTACACCTTC.

The chain combines TRBV28 with TRBJ2-5, with TRBD2 matching 12 bases. CDR1 MDHEN and CDR2 SYDVKM come from the germline V gene. The CDR3 extends over 14 amino acids. Losses at the gene ends were 5 bases for V and 5 bases for J; bases not matched to a gene: 3. The DNA of the CDR3 is TGTGCCAGCAGTCTAGCGGGAGGGTCTGAGACCCAGTACTTC. This gives the protein CASSLAGGSETQYF.

This chain uses TRBV30 with TRBJ2-3, with D perhaps TRBD2 (5 bases). V was clipped by 1 base and J by 0 bases, with 8 bases between them. The germline V gene has CDR1 GTSNPN and CDR2 SVGIG (reference sequence). The CDR3 loop spans 14 amino acids. The chain's CDR3 is CAWSGGPSTDTQYF. The CDR3 coding sequence is TGTGCCTGGAGTGGAGGGCCCAGCACAGATACGCAGTATTTT.

Remarks on this clone: A much larger clone is a single base away; this may be a read error. The same CDR3 is also encoded by other DNA sequences in this sample. The chain's CDR3 is CASSQGGQGSDTQYF. The DNA for the CDR3 is TGTGCCAGCAGCCAAGGGGGGCAGGGCTCAGATACGCAGTACTTT. The rearrangement joins TRBV4-2 to TRBJ2-3; D may be TRBD1 (6 bases). CDR1 and CDR2 (germline): LGHNA, YNFKEQ. This CDR3 contains 15 residues.

Regarding this clone: Compared with germline, one end of the junction differs, possibly owing to a read error. This chain's CDR3 is CASSLGVASSNEQYF. The CDR3 nucleotides are TGTGCCAGCAGCTTAGGGGTGGCTAGCTCCAACGAGCAGTACTTC. The chain recombines TRBV5-4 with TRBJ2-5; D possibly uses TRBD1 or TRBD2 (5 bases each). TRBJ2-7 matches the DNA end more closely, so the J call is doubtful. The CDR3 spans 15 residues. Germline V lookup: CDR1 SGHNT, CDR2 YYREEE (reference sequence).

The chain uses TRBV28 and TRBJ2-7; TRBD2 might be the D (6 bases). Germline V lookup: CDR1 MDHEN, CDR2 SYDVKM. Trimming pared 6 bases from V and 4 bases from J, leaving 28 bases between. This CDR3 spans 18 amino acids. CDR3 sequence reads: CASSSRASSTGVGYEQYF. The CDR3 DNA follows: TGTGCCAGCAGCTCGCGGGCCTCCAGTACGGGAGTCGGTTACGAGCAGTACTTC.

The rearrangement links TRBV9 to TRBJ2-3; D may correspond to TRBD1 or TRBD2 (5 bases each). Per the germline V gene, CDR1 is SGDLS and CDR2 is YYNGEE. Trimming took off 0 bases at V and 1 base at J, with 12 bases between the two ends. The CDR3 is made up of 16 amino acids. CDR3 DNA sequence: TGTGCCAGCAGCGTAGCTGGGGGTCGGGGCACAGATACGCAGTATTTT. Translation: CASSVAGGRGTDTQYF.

The J gene is TRBJ1-1, the V gene TRBV12-5; 9 bases map to TRBD1. The CDR3 runs 17 residues. The junction had 11 bases not matched to a gene; V was cut back by 2 bases and J by 4 bases. In germline, CDR1 is LGHNT, CDR2 FRNRAP. CDR3 region: CASGLFTGGASGTEAFF. The CDR3 coding sequence is TGTGCTAGTGGTTTGTTTACAGGGGGCGCTTCGGGCACTGAAGCTTTCTTT.

A note on this clone: A read error is likely here: a far larger clone is one base away. Other nucleotide sequences from this sample produce the same CDR3. The chain couples TRBV6-6 to TRBJ2-7, with unresolved D. Germline V gene lookup returns CDR1 MNHNY and CDR2 SVGAGI (reference sequence). The CDR3 length is 11 residues. The CDR3 DNA sequence: TGTGCTAGCAGTTATACCTACGAGCAGTACTTC. Its translation is CASSYTYEQYF.

V is TRBV13 and J is TRBJ2-7; no clear D gene. Trimming shortened V by 0 bases and J by 5 bases, and 11 bases separated the two germline ends. This CDR3 contains 14 residues. The germline CDR1 and CDR2 sequences are PRHDT and FYEKMQ (reference sequence). The CDR3 loop is CASSLGALSNEQYF. The CDR3 DNA reads TGTGCCAGCAGCTTAGGGGCCCTTAGCAACGAGCAGTACTTC.

With respect to this clone: One base separates it from a far larger clone, so it is likely a read error. V usage is TRBV7-9 and J usage is TRBJ2-5; D assignment may be TRBD1 or TRBD2 (7 bases each). The DNA end lines up better with TRBJ2-7; the J call may be wrong. In germline, CDR1 is SEHNR, CDR2 FQNEAQ (reference sequence). CDR3 length equals 16 residues. In DNA, the CDR3 is TGTGCCAGCAGCCGGGGAGGGACAGCGGGCTCCTACGAGCAGTACTTC. Its translation is CASSRGGTAGSYEQYF.

Comments on this clone: The sample contains more than one DNA sequence encoding this CDR3. This rearrangement joins TRBV6-4 to TRBJ2-3; TRBD2 might be the D (5 bases). Per the germline V gene, CDR1 is MRHNA and CDR2 is SNTAGT. The CDR3 is 14 amino acids. V lost 3 bases, J lost 0 bases, and 7 bases lay in between. CDR3 DNA: TGTGCCAGCAGTGAGCTAGCTAGCACAGATACGCAGTATTTT. Protein: CASSELASTDTQYF.

The chain employs TRBV5-1 and TRBJ2-1, with 7 bases lining up with TRBD2. The CDR3 is made up of 15 amino acids. CDR1 and CDR2 from the germline V gene are SGHRS and YFSETQ. J lost 6 bases, V lost 0 bases, and 6 bases had no gene match. CDR3 amino acids: CASSLGAGVINEQFF. CDR3 nucleotides: TGCGCCAGCAGCTTGGGTGCGGGAGTCATCAATGAGCAGTTCTTC. Using reference TRBV5-1 and TRBJ2-1 for the parts outside the CDR3, the full variable domain is KAGVTQTPRYLIKTRGQQVTLSCSPISGHRSVSWYQQTPGQGLQFLFEYFSETQRNKGNFPGRFSGRQFSNSRSEMNVSTLELGDSALYLCASSLGAGVINEQFFGPGTRLTVL.

The V and J genes are TRBV27 and TRBJ2-2, with 16 bases identical to TRBD2. CDR3 size: 17 residues. Losses at the gene ends were 6 bases for V and 6 bases for J; bases not matched to a gene: 7. From germline, CDR1 is MNHEY and CDR2 SMNVEV (reference sequence). CDR3 protein: CASRAGLAGGRPGELFF. The CDR3 DNA reads TGTGCCAGCAGGGCGGGACTAGCGGGAGGGCGACCCGGGGAGCTGTTTTTT.

For this clone: A read error may explain this, as a much larger clone is one base away. This CDR3 is also generated by other DNA sequences in the sample. The V gene is TRBV10-3, the J gene TRBJ1-2; 8 bases align to TRBD1. From germline, CDR1 is ENHRY and CDR2 SYGVKD. This CDR3 has 14 residues. CDR3 DNA sequence: TGCGCCATCAGTGAGAACAGGGGGGCCTATGGCTACACCTTC. It yields the protein CAISENRGAYGYTF.